Listed below are T cell receptor delta chains from one sample, sequenced in a study of Vδ1+ human thymocytes. TCRdb re-called the multiplex PCR reads via CATT. This table has 20,000 to 25,000 delta-chain clones, roughly 7.3% appearing once. The source material was Vdelta1+ gamma-delta thymocytes from the thymus. The receptors stem from a child under two years old who had congenital heart surgery. Both conserved end residues are part of each CDR3. D genes are given only for firm matches. Clone size, where shown, is once, few, many, or a class for clones that have expanded.

size | D | J | V | CDR3 | DNA
. | . | TRDJ1 | TRDV1 | CALGEPPYAIGGLLPVGTDKLIF | TGTGCTCTTGGGGAACCCCCTTACGCTATTGGGGGCTTACTACCCGTGGGGACCGATAAACTCATCTTT
. | TRDD3 | TRDJ1 | TRDV1 | CALGVTGGYGRREVRNKLIF | TGTGCTCTTGGGGTTACTGGGGGATACGGACGGAGGGAGGTTCGCAATAAACTCATCTTT
. | TRDD2 | TRDJ2 | TRDV1 | CALGAQYFLRTDVSLTAQLFF | TGTGCTCTTGGGGCACAGTACTTCCTACGGACTGATGTTTCTTTGACAGCACAACTCTTCTTT
. | TRDD3 | TRDJ1 | TRDV1 | CALGEPTTEWGIGGPDKLIF | TGTGCTCTTGGGGAACCGACTACGGAGTGGGGGATCGGGGGGCCCGATAAACTCATCTTT
few | TRDD3 | TRDJ2 | TRDV1 | CALGELRPFRDYWGDLLLTAQLFF | TGTGCTCTTGGGGAACTCCGACCATTCCGGGATTACTGGGGCGACCTACTATTGACAGCACAACTCTTCTTT
. | . | TRDJ1 | TRDV3 | CAPWVSPPTGMGNYTDKLIF | TGTGCCCCATGGGTTTCCCCCCCTACGGGGATGGGGAATTACACCGATAAACTCATCTTT
few | TRDD3 | TRDJ1 | TRDV1 | CALGDLLGDTDTDKLIF | TGTGCTCTTGGGGATCTACTGGGGGATACGGACACCGATAAACTCATCTTT
. | TRDD3 | TRDJ1 | TRDV1 | CALGGPLPRGIRAPYTDKLIF | TGTGCTCTTGGGGGCCCTCTTCCGCGGGGGATACGGGCCCCGTACACCGATAAACTCATCTTT
few | . | TRDJ1 | TRDV1 | CALGELSLRPYTGGYTDKLIF | TGTGCTCTTGGGGAACTATCCCTACGCCCTTATACGGGCGGATACACCGATAAACTCATCTTT
few | TRDD3 | TRDJ1 | TRDV1 | CALGESRGVSYWGIPGPDKLIF | TGTGCTCTTGGGGAAAGTCGTGGGGTTTCCTACTGGGGGATACCGGGACCCGATAAACTCATCTTT
. | . | TRDJ1 | TRDV1 | CALGELRTRTDKLIF | TGTGCTCTTGGGGAACTCCGTACTCGGACCGATAAACTCATCTTT
. | . | TRDJ1 | TRDV1 | CALGELVCHGWGKLIF | TGTGCTCTTGGGGAACTCGTCTGTCACGGTTGGGGGAAACTCATCTTT
. | . | TRDJ1 | TRDV1 | CALGEAPTREHTDKLIF | TGTGCTCTTGGGGAAGCCCCCACTAGGGAACACACCGATAAACTCATCTTT
. | TRDD3 | TRDJ1 | TRAV29/DV5 | CAASALAYWGVQATDKLIF | TGTGCAGCAAGCGCGTTAGCTTACTGGGGGGTACAAGCCACCGATAAACTCATCTTT